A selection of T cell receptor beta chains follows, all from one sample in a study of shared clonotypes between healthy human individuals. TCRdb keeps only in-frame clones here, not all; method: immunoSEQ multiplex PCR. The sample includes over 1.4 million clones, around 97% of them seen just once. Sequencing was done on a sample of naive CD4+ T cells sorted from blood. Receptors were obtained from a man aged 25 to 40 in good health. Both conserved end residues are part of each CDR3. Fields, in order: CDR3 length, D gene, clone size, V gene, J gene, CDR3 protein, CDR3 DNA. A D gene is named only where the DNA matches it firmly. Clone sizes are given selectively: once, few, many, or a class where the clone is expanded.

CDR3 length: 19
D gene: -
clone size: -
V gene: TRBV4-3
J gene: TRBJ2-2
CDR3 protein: CASSQARAAWGTMAGELFF
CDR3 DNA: TGCGCCAGCAGCCAAGCCAGGGCGGCTTGGGGGACGATGGCCGGGGAGCTGTTTTTT

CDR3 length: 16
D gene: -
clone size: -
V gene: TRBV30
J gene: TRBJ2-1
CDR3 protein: CAWSRPFRGKVDEQFF
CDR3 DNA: TGTGCCTGGAGTCGCCCATTTAGAGGGAAGGTAGATGAGCAGTTCTTC

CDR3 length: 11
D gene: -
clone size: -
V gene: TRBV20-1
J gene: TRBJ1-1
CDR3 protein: CSAPRGTEAFF
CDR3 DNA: TGCAGTGCTCCGCGGGGCACTGAAGCTTTCTTT

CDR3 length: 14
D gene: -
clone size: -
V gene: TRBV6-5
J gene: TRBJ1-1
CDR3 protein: CASSEVPVNTEAFF
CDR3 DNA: TGTGCCAGCAGTGAAGTTCCAGTGAACACTGAAGCTTTCTTT

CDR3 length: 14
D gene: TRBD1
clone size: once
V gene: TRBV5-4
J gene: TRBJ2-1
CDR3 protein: CASSSGQGRDEQFF
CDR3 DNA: TGTGCCAGCAGCTCCGGACAGGGCCGGGATGAGCAGTTCTTC

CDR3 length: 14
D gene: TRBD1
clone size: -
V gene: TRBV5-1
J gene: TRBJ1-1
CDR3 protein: CASSTGTVNTEAFF
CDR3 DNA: TGCGCCAGCAGCACCGGGACAGTGAACACTGAAGCTTTCTTT

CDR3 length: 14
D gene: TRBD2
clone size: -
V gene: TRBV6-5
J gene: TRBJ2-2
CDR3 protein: CASSSGTTVGELFF
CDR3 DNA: TGTGCCAGCAGCTCCGGGACTACCGTCGGGGAGCTGTTTTTT

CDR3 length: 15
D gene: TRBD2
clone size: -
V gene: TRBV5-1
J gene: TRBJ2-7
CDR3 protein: CASSALLAGVDEQYF
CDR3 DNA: TGCGCCAGCAGCGCCCTTCTAGCGGGAGTGGACGAGCAGTACTTC

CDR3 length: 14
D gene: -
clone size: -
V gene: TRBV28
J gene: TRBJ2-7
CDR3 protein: CASSLRGFGDEQYF
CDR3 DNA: TGTGCCAGCAGTTTAAGGGGATTCGGCGACGAGCAGTACTTC

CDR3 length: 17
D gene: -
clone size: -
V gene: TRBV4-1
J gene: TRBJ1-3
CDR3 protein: CASSQDRTADSGNTIYF
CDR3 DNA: TGCGCCAGCAGCCAAGATAGAACTGCTGACTCTGGAAACACCATATATTTT

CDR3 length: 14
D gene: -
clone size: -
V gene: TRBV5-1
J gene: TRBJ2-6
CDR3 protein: CASRLTEGANVLTF
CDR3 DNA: TGCGCCAGCAGACTGACAGAGGGGGCCAACGTCCTGACTTTC

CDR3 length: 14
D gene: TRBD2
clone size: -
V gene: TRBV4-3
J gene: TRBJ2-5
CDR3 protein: CASSPTAGGETQYF
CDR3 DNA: TGCGCCAGCAGTCCCACTGCGGGAGGTGAGACCCAGTACTTC

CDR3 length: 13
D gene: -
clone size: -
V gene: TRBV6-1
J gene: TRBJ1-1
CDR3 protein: CASSLNGGTEAFF
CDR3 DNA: TGTGCCAGCAGTTTGAACGGGGGCACTGAAGCTTTCTTT

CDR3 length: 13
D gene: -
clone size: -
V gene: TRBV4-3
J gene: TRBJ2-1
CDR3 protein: CASSQYYAEGQFF
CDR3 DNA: TGCGCCAGCAGCCAATACTACGCGGAGGGGCAGTTCTTC

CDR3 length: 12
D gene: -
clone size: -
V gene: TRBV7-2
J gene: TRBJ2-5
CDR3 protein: CASSLPRGSQYF
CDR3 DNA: TGTGCCAGCAGCTTACCTAGGGGATCCCAGTACTTC

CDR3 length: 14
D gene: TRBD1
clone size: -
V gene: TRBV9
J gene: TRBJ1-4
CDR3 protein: CASSAAGTVGKLFF
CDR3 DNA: TGTGCCAGCAGCGCGGCCGGGACAGTCGGAAAACTGTTTTTT

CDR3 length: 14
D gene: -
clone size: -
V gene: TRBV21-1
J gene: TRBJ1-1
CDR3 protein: CASRPPCMNTEAFF
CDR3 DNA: TGTGCCAGCCGTCCCCCATGCATGAACACTGAAGCTTTCTTT

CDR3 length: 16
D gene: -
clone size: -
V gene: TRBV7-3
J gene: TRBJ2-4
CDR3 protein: CASSPGTATGENIQYF
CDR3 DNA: TGTGCCAGCAGCCCCGGGACTGCCACCGGCGAGAACATTCAGTACTTC

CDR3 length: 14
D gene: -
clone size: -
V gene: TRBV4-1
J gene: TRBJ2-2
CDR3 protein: CASSQETSTGELFF
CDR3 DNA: TGCGCCAGCAGCCAAGAAACCTCCACCGGGGAGCTGTTTTTT

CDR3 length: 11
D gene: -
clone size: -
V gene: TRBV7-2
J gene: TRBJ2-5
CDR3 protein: CASSSAETQYF
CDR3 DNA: TGTGCCAGCAGCTCTGCAGAGACCCAGTACTTC

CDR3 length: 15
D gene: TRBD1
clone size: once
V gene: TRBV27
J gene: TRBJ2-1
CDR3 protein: CASRGDRGDGYEQFF
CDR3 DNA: TGTGCCAGCAGGGGAGACAGGGGGGACGGGTATGAGCAGTTCTTC

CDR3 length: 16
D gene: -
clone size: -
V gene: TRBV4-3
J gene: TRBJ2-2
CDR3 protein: CASSQGHPPNTGELFF
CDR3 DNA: TGCGCCAGCAGCCAAGGACACCCGCCGAACACCGGGGAGCTGTTTTTT

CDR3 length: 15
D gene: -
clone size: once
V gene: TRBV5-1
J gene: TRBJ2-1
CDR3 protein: CASIEGPGGPGEQFF
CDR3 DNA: TGCGCCAGCATAGAGGGGCCGGGCGGCCCAGGGGAGCAGTTCTTC

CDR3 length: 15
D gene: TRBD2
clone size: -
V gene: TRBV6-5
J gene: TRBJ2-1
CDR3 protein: CASSLTSGSYNEQFF
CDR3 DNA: TGTGCCAGCAGTTTGACTAGCGGCTCCTACAATGAGCAGTTCTTC

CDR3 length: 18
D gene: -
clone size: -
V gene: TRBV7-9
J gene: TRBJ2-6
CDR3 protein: CASSLVRGLHSGANVLTF
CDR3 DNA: TGTGCCAGCAGCTTAGTTAGGGGGTTACACTCTGGGGCCAACGTCCTGACTTTC

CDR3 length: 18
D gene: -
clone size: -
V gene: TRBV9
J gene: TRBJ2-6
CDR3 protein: CASSPTGLLLSGANVLTF
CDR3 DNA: TGTGCCAGCAGCCCGACAGGTCTCCTCCTCTCTGGGGCCAACGTCCTGACTTTC

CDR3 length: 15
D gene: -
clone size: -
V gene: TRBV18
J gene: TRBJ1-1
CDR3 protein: CASSLTRLGDTEAFF
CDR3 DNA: TGTGCCAGCTCCCTAACAAGACTGGGGGACACTGAAGCTTTCTTT

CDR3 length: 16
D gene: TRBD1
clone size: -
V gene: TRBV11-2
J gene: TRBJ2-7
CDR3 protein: CASSLTTGVGKYEQYF
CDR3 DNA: TGTGCCAGCAGCCTCACGACAGGGGTTGGGAAGTACGAGCAGTACTTC

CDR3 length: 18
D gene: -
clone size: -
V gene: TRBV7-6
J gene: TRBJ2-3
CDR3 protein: CASSISPPGLGATDTQYF
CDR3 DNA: TGTGCCAGCAGCATTTCCCCCCCCGGATTGGGCGCCACAGATACGCAGTATTTT

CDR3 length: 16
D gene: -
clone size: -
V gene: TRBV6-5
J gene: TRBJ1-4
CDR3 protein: CASSYSGPATNEKLFF
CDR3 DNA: TGTGCCAGCAGTTACTCGGGGCCAGCAACTAATGAAAAACTGTTTTTT

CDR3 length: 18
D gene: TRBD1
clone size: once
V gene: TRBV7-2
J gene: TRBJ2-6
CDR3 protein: CASSQTGTGISGANVLTF
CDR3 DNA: TGTGCCAGCAGCCAGACCGGGACAGGGATCTCTGGGGCCAACGTCCTGACTTTC

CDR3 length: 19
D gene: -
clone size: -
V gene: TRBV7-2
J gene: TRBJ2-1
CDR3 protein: CASSLGVGLASKPYNEQFF
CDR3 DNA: TGTGCCAGCAGCTTAGGGGTAGGGCTAGCGAGCAAGCCGTACAATGAGCAGTTCTTC

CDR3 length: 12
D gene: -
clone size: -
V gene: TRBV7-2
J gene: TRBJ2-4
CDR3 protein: CASSLGRNIQYF
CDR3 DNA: TGTGCCAGCAGCTTAGGGAGAAACATTCAGTACTTC

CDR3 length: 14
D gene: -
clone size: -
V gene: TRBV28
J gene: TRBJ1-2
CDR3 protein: CASSLAGSNYGYTF
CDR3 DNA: TGTGCCAGCAGTTTAGCAGGCTCCAACTATGGCTACACCTTC

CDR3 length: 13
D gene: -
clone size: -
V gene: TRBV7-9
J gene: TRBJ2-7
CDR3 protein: CASSLEQGGEQYF
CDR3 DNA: TGTGCCAGCAGCTTGGAACAGGGCGGCGAGCAGTACTTC

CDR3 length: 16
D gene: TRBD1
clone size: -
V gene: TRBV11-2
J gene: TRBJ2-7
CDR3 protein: CASSAIRTGGRDEQYF
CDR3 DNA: TGTGCCAGCAGCGCCATTCGAACAGGGGGAAGAGACGAGCAGTACTTC

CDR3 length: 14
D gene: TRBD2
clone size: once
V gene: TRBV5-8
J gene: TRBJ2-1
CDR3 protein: CASSFRTSSDEQFF
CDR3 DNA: TGTGCCAGCAGCTTTCGGACTAGCTCCGATGAGCAGTTCTTC

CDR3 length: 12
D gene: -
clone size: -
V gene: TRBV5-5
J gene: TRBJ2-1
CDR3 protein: CASSLDVMGQFF
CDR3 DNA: TGTGCCAGCAGCTTGGACGTAATGGGGCAGTTCTTC

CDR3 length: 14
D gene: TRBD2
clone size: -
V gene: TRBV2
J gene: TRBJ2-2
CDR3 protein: CASSQLAITGELFF
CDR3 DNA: TGTGCCAGCAGTCAACTAGCGATCACCGGGGAGCTGTTTTTT

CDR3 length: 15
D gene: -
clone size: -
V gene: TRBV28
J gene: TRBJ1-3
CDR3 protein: CAIGGGSVSGNTIYF
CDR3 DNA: TGTGCCATCGGGGGGGGATCGGTCTCTGGAAACACCATATATTTT

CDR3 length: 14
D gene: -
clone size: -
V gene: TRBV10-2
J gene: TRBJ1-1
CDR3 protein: CASSGLEGGTEAFF
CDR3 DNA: TGCGCCAGCAGTGGCCTGGAGGGCGGCACTGAAGCTTTCTTT

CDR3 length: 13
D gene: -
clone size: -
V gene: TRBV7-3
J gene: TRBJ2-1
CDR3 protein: CASSLTVYNEQFF
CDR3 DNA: TGTGCCAGCAGCTTGACAGTTTACAATGAGCAGTTCTTC